Below are 28 T cell receptor beta chains sequenced from a single sample in a study of T cells after yellow fever vaccination. Each CDR3 protein is one row after TCRdb ran MiXCR on the 5' RACE reads. The sample lists about 260,000 distinct CDR3 sequences; approximately 3.5% were seen once. The sequenced sample was PBMCs, obtained 15 days after the yellow fever booster vaccination. Receptor source: a man aged 18 to 30 who received the YFV17D yellow fever vaccine.

In this sample, this clonotype turned up many times. The genes are TRBV20-1 and TRBJ1-1; D not resolved. The CDR3 is 13 residues long. CDR1 is DFQATT and CDR2 is SNEGSKA in the germline V gene (reference sequence). Trimming left V 6 bases short and J 3 bases short, with 14 bases between. The CDR3 coding sequence is TGCAGTGCGTTAGGGTTGGGTGACACTGAAGCTTTCTTT. Residues: CSALGLGDTEAFF.

This clonotype appeared a few times. The chain joins TRBV20-1 to TRBJ1-5; tentative D call: TRBD1 (5 bases). The CDR3 is 13 amino acids. Germline CDR1 reads DFQATT; CDR2 reads SNEGSKA (reference sequence). The germline V and J ends were trimmed by 0 bases and 5 bases, with 8 bases remaining between them. The CDR3 region is CSARDGDDQPQHF. Here the CDR3 DNA reads TGCAGTGCTAGAGATGGGGACGATCAGCCCCAGCATTTT.

CDR3 region: CASSSTGLGLNTEAFF. DNA for the CDR3: TGTGCCAGCAGCTCAACAGGGTTGGGTTTAAACACTGAAGCTTTCTTT. The chain links TRBV7-9 to TRBJ1-1, with a possible D match to TRBD1 (6 bases). Looked up from germline, CDR1 is SEHNR and CDR2 is FQNEAQ (reference sequence). The CDR3 contains 16 residues. V was cut by 4 bases and J by 2 bases, with 17 bases left in between.

This clonotype was recorded at least ten times. The chain links TRBV4-3 to TRBJ1-1, with unresolved D. The CDR3 totals 14 residues. The germline V and J ends were trimmed by 0 bases and 7 bases, with 12 bases remaining between them. The germline V gene encodes CDR1 LGHNA and CDR2 YSLEER. CDR3 DNA: TGCGCCAGCAGCCAAGAAATCTCCGTGTATGAAGCTTTCTTT. Its protein product is CASSQEISVYEAFF.

This clonotype was observed at least ten times. The rearrangement joins TRBV7-6 to TRBJ2-3; 7 positions match TRBD1. Germline CDR1 is SGHVS and CDR2 is FNYEAQ. V lost 7 bases to trimming and J lost 7 bases; unmatched junction nucleotides: 8. The CDR3 extends over 13 amino acids. The chain's CDR3 is CASTPIRGNTQYF. DNA for the CDR3: TGTGCCAGCACCCCAATCAGGGGGAATACGCAGTATTTT.

This clonotype was seen ten or more times. The chain has TRBV5-1 and TRBJ2-1; D is unresolved. Germline lookup yields CDR1 SGHRS and CDR2 YFSETQ. Trimming stripped 4 bases from V and 0 bases from J, with 8 bases between. The CDR3 contains 14 residues. CDR3 amino acids: CASSRGSSYNEQFF. The CDR3 nucleotides read TGCGCCAGCAGCAGAGGAAGCTCCTACAATGAGCAGTTCTTC.

Ten or more counts support this clonotype. V is TRBV7-9 and J is TRBJ1-5; the D is unclear. Germline assignment: CDR1 SEHNR and CDR2 FQNEAQ (reference sequence). V lost 1 base and J lost 4, with 11 bases in between. This CDR3 contains 15 residues. The CDR3 region has the DNA TGTGCCAGCAGCTTAGGAACGGGGTGGAATCAGCCCCAGCATTTT. Its translation is CASSLGTGWNQPQHF.

V usage is TRBV18 and J usage is TRBJ2-5, with D unresolved. Per the germline V gene, CDR1 is KGHSH and CDR2 is LQKENI. The CDR3 covers 14 residues. V lost 6 bases and J 0 bases, leaving 11 bases between the germline ends. In DNA, the CDR3 is TGTGCCAGCTCTGGAAACAGTAACCAAGAGACCCAGTACTTC. As protein: CASSGNSNQETQYF.

This clonotype was seen at least ten times. The V call is TRBV28, the J call TRBJ2-4, with 10 bases identical to TRBD2. This CDR3 has 16 residues. The trim removed 7 bases at V and 2 bases at J, leaving 8 bases unmatched. Germline V gives CDR1 MDHEN, CDR2 SYDVKM. For the CDR3, the DNA is TGTGCCAGCATCCGAGCGGGGGGGCAAACCAAAAACATTCAGTACTTC. Amino acid sequence: CASIRAGGQTKNIQYF.

This clonotype was picked up many times. The chain is built from TRBV4-2 and TRBJ2-3; 11 bases are a match to TRBD2. This CDR3 has 16 residues. Trimming cost V 4 bases and J 1 base; bases outside gene matches: 4. The germline gives CDR1 LGHNA, CDR2 YNFKEQ. CDR3: CASSPMGLAGTDTQYF. DNA of the CDR3: TGTGCCAGCAGCCCAATGGGACTAGCGGGCACAGATACGCAGTATTTT.

In this sample, this clonotype turned up many times. This chain joins TRBV7-2 and TRBJ1-2; D remains ambiguous. CDR1 and CDR2 from the germline V gene are SGHTA and FQGNSA. V was trimmed by 3 bases and J by 2 bases, leaving 13 bases between them. This CDR3 is 15 amino acids long. DNA of the CDR3: TGTGCCAGCAGCTTGCCCTGGGAGACCAACTATGGCTACACCTTC. Residues: CASSLPWETNYGYTF. The full variable domain, rest sourced from reference TRBV7-2 and TRBJ1-2, is GAGVSQSPSNKVTEKGKDVELRCDPISGHTALYWYRQSLGQGLEFLIYFQGNSAPDKSGLPSDRFSAERTGGSVSTLTIQRTQQEDSAVYLCASSLPWETNYGYTFGSGTRLTVV.

This clonotype has a count of ten or more. The chain couples TRBV12-3 or TRBV12-4 to TRBJ1-5; 9 positions match TRBD1. The CDR3 consists of 15 residues. The trim removed 5 bases at V and 7 bases at J, leaving 9 bases unmatched. The CDR3 sequence is CASSPRGQGGQPQHF. CDR3 DNA sequence: TGTGCCAGCAGTCCACGGGGACAGGGCGGACAGCCCCAGCATTTT.

This clonotype was detected many times. This sequence joins TRBV12-3 or TRBV12-4 and TRBJ1-2, with a weak D call TRBD1 (6 bases). The CDR3 covers 14 residues. The V gene lost 6 bases and the J gene lost 2 bases, with 13 bases spanning the gap. CDR3 amino acids: CASRRYTGNYGYTF. The CDR3 DNA reads TGTGCCAGCAGACGATATACAGGGAACTATGGCTACACCTTC.

This clonotype was detected many times. The rearrangement uses TRBV3-1 and TRBJ2-3; 12 bases align to TRBD1. Trimming removed 4 bases from V and 4 bases from J; junction bases left unmatched: 12. The CDR3 spans 18 residues. CDR1 is LGHDT, CDR2 YNNKEL, per germline (reference sequence). CDR3 bases: TGTGCCAGCAGCCCCCGGGACAGGGGGCATCTGGACGCAGATACGCAGTATTTT. Translated: CASSPRDRGHLDADTQYF.

This clonotype has at least ten counts. J is TRBJ1-1 and V is TRBV10-3, with D unresolved. The V gene lost 3 bases and the J gene lost 0 bases, with 5 bases spanning the gap. CDR3 length: 13 amino acids. The germline CDR1 and CDR2 sequences are ENHRY and SYGVKD. In nucleotides, the CDR3 is TGTGCCATCAGTGACAAAGTGAACACTGAAGCTTTCTTT. Its translation is CAISDKVNTEAFF.

This clonotype was seen ten or more times. The chain couples TRBV5-1 to TRBJ2-6; D remains ambiguous. Trimming left V 0 bases short and J 0 bases short, with 19 bases between. The CDR3 extends over 20 amino acids. The germline V gene has CDR1 SGHRS and CDR2 YFSETQ. For the CDR3, the DNA is TGCGCCAGCAGCTTGGCCATCGCGGCAATGATTCACTCTGGGGCCAACGTCCTGACTTTC. Encoded protein: CASSLAIAAMIHSGANVLTF.

This clonotype was counted many times. The chain combines TRBV20-1 with TRBJ1-5, with D uncertain. Trimming shortened V by 0 bases and J by 7 bases, and 10 bases separated the two germline ends. Germline V CDR1 and CDR2: DFQATT, SNEGSKA (reference sequence). The CDR3 is 13 residues long. CDR3 sequence (DNA): TGCAGTGCTAGAGAAGGAAGCAGGCAGCCCCAGCATTTT. As protein: CSAREGSRQPQHF.

This clonotype was counted ten times or more. This chain joins TRBV2 and TRBJ2-3; 7 bases align to TRBD1. Per the germline V gene, CDR1 is SNHLY and CDR2 is FYNNEI. CDR3 length: 14 amino acids. V gave up 8 bases and J gave up 2 bases; unmatched junction bases: 7. In nucleotides, the CDR3 is TGTGCCAGCTGGACAGGCGGTATCACAGATACGCAGTATTTT. This codes for CASWTGGITDTQYF.

There are many counts of this clonotype. This chain uses TRBV5-1 with TRBJ2-5; D is uncertain. CDR1 is SGHRS, CDR2 YFSETQ, per germline. The CDR3 covers 15 residues. Deletions cut 4 bases from V and 5 bases from J, with 18 bases between. CDR3 amino acids: CASSHGNLVQETQYF. The CDR3, as DNA: TGCGCCAGCAGCCACGGTAACCTGGTTCAGGAGACCCAGTACTTC.

This rearrangement joins TRBV30 to TRBJ2-7; TRBD1 matches 8 bases. V lost 0 bases, J lost 4 bases, and 5 bases stayed unmatched. Germline V gene data show CDR1 as GTSNPN and CDR2 as SVGIG (reference sequence). The CDR3 has 14 amino acids. CDR3 region: CAWSVQDRVYEQYF. The CDR3 DNA follows: TGTGCCTGGAGTGTACAGGACAGGGTTTACGAGCAGTACTTC.

This clonotype was seen at least ten times. The gene calls are TRBV5-1 and TRBJ2-2, with 7 bases fitting TRBD2. This CDR3 is 16 amino acids long. Germline CDR1 SGHRS, CDR2 YFSETQ. The junction had 7 bases not matched to a gene; V was cut back by 1 base and J by 4 bases. The CDR3 loop is CASSLKLAAGTGELFF. The CDR3 region has the DNA TGCGCCAGCAGCTTGAAGCTAGCGGCGGGCACCGGGGAGCTGTTTTTT.

This clonotype was seen more than once but under ten times. V usage is TRBV3-1 and J usage is TRBJ1-2, with 9 bases fitting TRBD1. V dropped 2 bases and J dropped 4; count of bases not matched to a gene: 5. CDR1 is LGHDT and CDR2 is YNNKEL in the germline V gene (reference sequence). This CDR3 region has 15 residues. The CDR3 nucleotides are TGTGCCAGCAGCCAACCGGGACAGGGTTTCTATGGCTACACCTTC. It yields the protein CASSQPGQGFYGYTF.

Ten or more counts support this clonotype. This sequence joins TRBV12-3 or TRBV12-4 and TRBJ2-7; D tentatively reads TRBD1 or TRBD2 (6 bases each). This CDR3 is built from 13 residues. Trimming stripped 3 bases from V and 12 bases from J, with 18 bases between. The CDR3 loop is CASSFDRGVNPYF. The CDR3 DNA reads TGTGCCAGCAGTTTTGATAGGGGGGTGAATCCGTACTTC.

This clonotype was observed many times. This chain links TRBV4-1 with TRBJ2-7, with TRBD2 matching over 7 bases. Germline CDR1 MGHRA, CDR2 YSYEKL. V lost 4 bases and J lost 2; bases outside the gene matches: 8. The CDR3 has 15 residues. The CDR3 loop is CASSLPGGTAYEQYF. Written as DNA, the CDR3 is TGCGCCAGCAGCCTCCCCGGGGGGACGGCCTACGAGCAGTACTTC.

The table lists this clonotype with many counts. The J gene is TRBJ2-6, the V gene TRBV4-3, with a possible D match to TRBD1 (5 bases). Germline values: CDR1 LGHNA, CDR2 YSLEER. Deletions cut 1 base from V and 3 bases from J, with 13 bases between. This CDR3 region has 17 residues. CDR3 residues: CASSQGWQGFGANVLTF. CDR3 DNA sequence: TGCGCCAGCAGCCAAGGGTGGCAGGGATTTGGGGCCAACGTCCTGACTTTC.

The chain uses TRBV29-1 and TRBJ2-1; possible D gene TRBD2, 5 bases. Germline V gene data show CDR1 as SQVTM and CDR2 as ANQGSEA. V was shortened by 0 bases and J by 2 bases, with 8 bases between the two germline ends. The CDR3 extends over 14 amino acids. The CDR3 DNA reads TGCAGCGTTGAAGAGGGGAGAGCCTACAATGAGCAGTTCTTC. Translating gives CSVEEGRAYNEQFF.

There are many counts of this clonotype. V and J are TRBV7-2 and TRBJ2-1, with 8 bases identical to TRBD1. Unmatched junction bases numbered 2, after V lost 4 bases and J lost 9 bases. The CDR3 sequence is 12 residues long. CDR1 is SGHTA, CDR2 FQGNSA, per germline. Here the CDR3 reads CASSYRGVEQFF. DNA for the CDR3: TGTGCCAGCAGCTACAGGGGGGTTGAGCAGTTCTTC.

This clonotype was seen ten or more times. The genes are TRBV5-1 and TRBJ2-5, with 9 positions matching TRBD1. The CDR3 has 13 amino acids. Per the germline V gene, CDR1 is SGHRS and CDR2 is YFSETQ. J gave up 5 bases and V 3 bases, and 2 bases lay outside the gene matches. The CDR3 loop reads CASSSGQGETQYF. The CDR3 DNA reads TGCGCCAGCAGCTCCGGACAGGGGGAGACCCAGTACTTC.